Listed below are T cell receptor beta chains from one sample, sequenced in a study of CD8+CD57+ T cells in acquired aplastic anemia. TCRdb fed the reads into MiXCR, producing one record per CDR3 protein. The sample holds 200,000 or so distinct CDR3 sequences; roughly 50% are singletons and the top ten take just under 20%. Sequenced: sorted CD4+, CD8+, or CD8+CD57+ T cells (not recorded which) from PBMCs. The origin of the receptors is a human donor with aplastic anemia. The CDR3 runs from the conserved cysteine through the conserved F or W. Fields, in order: D gene, CDR3 length, J gene, clone size, V gene, CDR3 DNA, CDR3 protein. A D gene is named only where the DNA matches it firmly. Not all rows give a size; the values are once, few, many and, for expanded clones, a class.

NA 14 TRBJ2-3 many TRBV5-1 TGCGCCAGCAGCCGAAGCGGTAGCACAGATACGCAGTATTTT CASSRSGSTDTQYF
TRBD1 16 TRBJ2-7 NA TRBV9 TGTGCCAGCAGCCCTCGGACAGGGGGCGCGATCTACGAGCAGTACTTC CASSPRTGGAIYEQYF
NA 18 TRBJ1-2 NA TRBV28 TGTGCCAGCAGTTTTCCGAGGACACTGACCACGAATTTCTATGGCTACACCTTC CASSFPRTLTTNFYGYTF
NA 16 TRBJ2-3 many TRBV5-1 TGCGCCAGCAGCTTGGCCGGAGTTAGGAGCACAGATACGCAGTATTTT CASSLAGVRSTDTQYF
NA 15 TRBJ1-1 many TRBV5-1 TGCGCCAGCATAAAGGGAGGGGGACCGAACACTGAAGCTTTCTTT CASIKGGGPNTEAFF
TRBD2 14 TRBJ2-2 NA TRBV6-1 TGTGCCAGCAGTGGATCACGGGGGGGCGGGGAGCTGTTTTTT CASSGSRGGGELFF
TRBD1 15 TRBJ2-1 many TRBV6-1 TGTGCCAGCAGCGCCCCGGACAGGGGGCGAAATGAGCAGTTCTTC CASSAPDRGRNEQFF
NA 13 TRBJ1-6 once TRBV29-1 TGCAGCGCCGTGGCAGGGTCGGGTTCACCCCTCCACTTT CSAVAGSGSPLHF
TRBD2 17 TRBJ2-5 NA TRBV5-1 TGCGCCAGCAGCGCCAGACTAGCGGGAGGGCAGCGAGAGACCCAGTACTTC CASSARLAGGQRETQYF
NA 13 TRBJ1-5 NA TRBV10-1 TGTGCCAGCAGTGAATCGGACAATCAGCCCCAGCATTTT CASSESDNQPQHF
NA 13 TRBJ1-6 few TRBV9 TGTGCCAGCAGCGCAGGGGATAATTCACCCCTCCACTTT CASSAGDNSPLHF
NA 12 TRBJ1-1 many TRBV6-5 TGTGCCAGCTCCTCAGTTCGCACTGAAGCTTTCTTT CASSSVRTEAFF
NA 13 TRBJ1-2 once TRBV7-2 TGTGCCAGCAGCCCCACGGTCGGAATGGGCTACACCTTC CASSPTVGMGYTF
NA 13 TRBJ1-4 many TRBV12-3/TRBV12-4 TGTGCCAGCAGTTTATTTGGCAATGAAAAACTGTTTTTT CASSLFGNEKLFF
TRBD1 15 TRBJ1-5 NA TRBV24-1 TGTGCCACCAGTGACCGAACAGGGGGCTCTAATACCCAGCATTTT CATSDRTGGSNTQHF
NA 14 TRBJ2-7 few TRBV20-1 TGCAGTGCTAGGGGTGGACAGACCTCCTACGAGCAGTACTTC CSARGGQTSYEQYF
NA 14 TRBJ2-7 once TRBV6-5 TGTGCCAGCAGTGAGCATTCCCGATACAATGAGCAGTACTTC CASSEHSRYNEQYF
NA 10 TRBJ1-2 NA TRBV5-1 TGCGCCAGCAGCTTGGGGGGGAACACCTTC CASSLGGNTF
NA 14 TRBJ1-6 NA TRBV5-1 TGCGCCAGCATAGCTGCGGGTGGGAACTCACCCCTCCACTTT CASIAAGGNSPLHF
NA 19 TRBJ2-7 NA TRBV2 TGTGCCAGCAGTGTAAATTTTTTAAGCGCATACTCAGGGAACTACGAGCAGTACTTC CASSVNFLSAYSGNYEQYF
NA 13 TRBJ1-1 once TRBV7-9 TGTGCCAGCAGCCAGAACAGGGACCCTGAAGCTTTCTTT CASSQNRDPEAFF
TRBD1 15 TRBJ2-1 NA TRBV9 TGTGCCAGCAGCGGGCTACAGGGGAGCTACAATGAGCAGTTCTTC CASSGLQGSYNEQFF
NA 14 TRBJ1-1 NA TRBV10-3 TGTGCCATCAGTGATTTGCCAGGGTCCACTGAAGCTTTCTTT CAISDLPGSTEAFF
NA 14 TRBJ1-2 few TRBV18 TGTGCCAGCTCACCACAGGGGGAGGCTCACGGCTACACCTTC CASSPQGEAHGYTF
TRBD1 16 TRBJ2-2 many TRBV6-5 TGTGCCAGCAGTCTCCCGGGACAGGGCGGCACCGGGGAGCTGTTTTTT CASSLPGQGGTGELFF
NA 14 TRBJ1-6 NA TRBV29-1 TGCAGCGCACACCCGACGGGGGACCGATCACCCCTCCACTTT CSAHPTGDRSPLHF
NA 14 TRBJ1-5 many TRBV19 TGTGCCAGTAGTAGGGGAAGCGACAATCAGCCCCAGCATTTT CASSRGSDNQPQHF
NA 15 TRBJ2-3 many TRBV13 TGTGCCAGCAGCTACCGCCGGGAGAACACAGATACGCAGTATTTT CASSYRRENTDTQYF
NA 16 TRBJ1-5 NA TRBV5-1 TGTGCCAGCAGCTTGAGGTCCACTGGGGGCAATCAGCCCCAGCATTTT CASSLRSTGGNQPQHF
NA 14 TRBJ1-2 many TRBV6-2/TRBV6-3 TGTGCCAGCAGTTACGCGGGGCGCTATTATGGCTACACCTTC CASSYAGRYYGYTF
TRBD2 13 TRBJ2-1 NA TRBV7-3 TGTGCCAGCGGGACTAGCGCCTCGAATGAGCAGTTCTTC CASGTSASNEQFF
NA 12 TRBJ2-2 many TRBV19 TGTGCCAGTAGTATTCTCACCGGGGAGCTGTTTTTT CASSILTGELFF
NA 12 TRBJ1-4 many TRBV20-1 TGCAGTGCTAGGGAGACCCGGGACACGCCGTTTTTT CSARETRDTPFF
NA 13 TRBJ1-2 many TRBV6-5 TGTGCCAGCAGTGAGGGCAAAGACTATGGCTACACCTTC CASSEGKDYGYTF
TRBD1 17 TRBJ1-3 NA TRBV5-1 TGCGCCAGCAGCCAAGACAGGGGGCAGAAGATCGGAAACACCATATATTTT CASSQDRGQKIGNTIYF
NA 14 TRBJ2-7 NA TRBV9 TGTGCCAGCAGCGAGGACGGGACAAGCTACGAGCAGTACTTC CASSEDGTSYEQYF
NA 12 TRBJ2-5 NA TRBV2 TGTGCGAGCAGTGCCGTCGGAGAGACCCAGTACTTC CASSAVGETQYF
NA 15 TRBJ1-1 NA TRBV5-1 TGTGCCAGCAGCTTAGCCGCAGGGGAGGGCACTGAAGCTTTCTTT CASSLAAGEGTEAFF
NA 14 TRBJ2-1 NA TRBV11-3 TGTGCCAGCAGCCGCACCTCCGGGGGCAATGAGCAGTTCTTC CASSRTSGGNEQFF
TRBD2 16 TRBJ2-5 few TRBV20-1 TGCAGTGCTAGAGAAGAGCGGGGGGGCGGGGGGGAGACCCAGTACTTC CSAREERGGGGETQYF
TRBD2 15 TRBJ2-7 many TRBV19 TGTGCCAGTAGCCTTAGCGGGGGGAAAGGCTACGAGCAGTACTTC CASSLSGGKGYEQYF
TRBD1 18 TRBJ1-4 few TRBV20-1 TGCAGTGCTCGAATCCGGGACAGGGATGGGTATTATAATGAAAAACTGTTTTTT CSARIRDRDGYYNEKLFF
NA 15 TRBJ2-7 NA TRBV7-2 TGTGCCAGCAGCCCTGGACCCGACACTACCTACGAGCAGTACTTC CASSPGPDTTYEQYF
NA 13 TRBJ1-1 few TRBV7-2 TGTGCCAGCAGTTCCCTGGCTGGCGCTGAAGCTTTCTTT CASSSLAGAEAFF
NA 13 TRBJ1-2 NA TRBV4-1 TGCGCCAGCAGTGAGTCGTTGGGACATGGCTACACCTTC CASSESLGHGYTF